Listed below are T cell receptor beta chains from one sample, sequenced in a study of T-cell memory formation after mild COVID-19. TCRdb passed the 5' RACE reads through MiXCR, listing each CDR3 protein once. The sample consists of about 110,000 distinct CDR3 sequences, roughly an eighth of them appearing once. Sample: PBMCs or a T cell subset sorted from them (not recorded which). The receptors stem from an adult woman who had mild COVID-19 (a few samples of this study predate the infection). Cell type and time point are not known. The CDR3 runs from the conserved cysteine through the conserved F or W. The order of the fields is clone size, D gene, V gene, J gene, CDR3 protein, CDR3 DNA. D genes are given only for firm matches. Rows may omit the clone size; those that give it use once, few, many or a size class.

-	-	TRBV29-1	TRBJ2-1	CSVDGLSYNEQFF	TGCAGCGTTGATGGACTATCCTACAATGAGCAGTTCTTC
-	TRBD1	TRBV5-1	TRBJ2-7	CASSSQDRGNYEQYF	TGCGCCAGCAGCTCGCAGGACAGGGGGAACTACGAGCAGTACTTC
-	TRBD2	TRBV5-4	TRBJ2-1	CASSAGTSGWGQFF	TGTGCCAGCAGCGCCGGGACTAGCGGTTGGGGCCAGTTCTTC
few	-	TRBV7-8	TRBJ1-1	CASSQGTVNTEAFF	TGTGCCAGCAGCCAAGGGACCGTGAACACTGAAGCTTTCTTT
-	-	TRBV29-1	TRBJ2-1	CSVSGVYNEQFF	TGCAGCGTCTCCGGGGTCTACAATGAGCAGTTCTTC
-	TRBD1	TRBV5-1	TRBJ1-1	CASSLQSGQLNTEAFF	TGCGCCAGCAGCCTCCAATCGGGACAGTTGAACACTGAAGCTTTCTTT
few	-	TRBV12-3/TRBV12-4	TRBJ1-6	CASSLQGSNSPLHF	TGTGCCAGCAGTTTACAGGGGTCCAATTCACCCCTCCACTTT
-	-	TRBV7-3	TRBJ2-1	CASSSLTRAGATYNEQFF	TGTGCCAGCAGCTCCTTAACTCGAGCGGGTGCTACCTACAATGAGCAGTTCTTC
-	-	TRBV6-5	TRBJ2-2	CASSYEGGGPDTGELFF	TGTGCCAGCAGTTATGAAGGGGGAGGGCCGGACACCGGGGAGCTGTTTTTT
-	-	TRBV15	TRBJ1-5	CATSTGANNQPQHF	TGTGCCACCAGCACCGGGGCGAACAATCAGCCCCAGCATTTT
many	TRBD2	TRBV5-1	TRBJ2-3	CASSSRLAGGSTRSTDTQYF	TGCGCCAGCAGCTCTCGACTAGCGGGAGGGTCTACCCGGTCGACAGATACGCAGTATTTT
-	TRBD1	TRBV30	TRBJ1-2	CAWSVGGQGAGYGYTF	TGTGCCTGGAGTGTAGGGGGACAGGGGGCGGGCTATGGCTACACCTTC
-	-	TRBV12-3/TRBV12-4	TRBJ2-5	CASSLGQLLGKTQYF	TGTGCCAGCAGTTTAGGGCAACTTCTGGGGAAGACCCAGTACTTC
few	-	TRBV18	TRBJ2-7	CASSLPSGEQYF	TGTGCCAGCTCACTACCCTCGGGAGAGCAGTACTTC
-	TRBD1	TRBV7-9	TRBJ2-1	CASSRDRGWDNEQFF	TGTGCCAGCAGCCGAGACAGGGGATGGGACAATGAGCAGTTCTTC
few	-	TRBV7-2	TRBJ2-5	CASSAFRETQYF	TGTGCCAGCAGCGCATTCAGGGAGACCCAGTACTTC
-	TRBD1	TRBV9	TRBJ1-4	CASSVETDRGLLNEKLFF	TGTGCCAGCAGCGTCGAAACAGACAGGGGGCTTCTTAATGAAAAACTGTTTTTT
-	TRBD1	TRBV4-3	TRBJ1-6	CASRTGETNSPLHF	TGCGCCAGCAGAACAGGGGAGACTAATTCACCCCTCCACTTT
many	TRBD2	TRBV7-9	TRBJ2-7	CASSQSGKYEQYF	TGTGCCAGCAGCCAAAGCGGGAAGTACGAGCAGTACTTC
few	-	TRBV11-1	TRBJ2-5	CASSLQGEEETQYF	TGTGCCAGCAGCTTGCAGGGAGAGGAAGAGACCCAGTACTTC
few	TRBD2	TRBV4-1	TRBJ2-1	CASSHPSGGRNEQFF	TGCGCCAGCAGCCATCCTAGCGGGGGACGCAATGAGCAGTTCTTC
few	-	TRBV14	TRBJ2-4	CASSPDNSRQYF	TGTGCCAGCAGCCCCGACAACAGTCGTCAGTACTTC
few	TRBD2	TRBV13	TRBJ2-7	CASSTSGLLYEQYF	TGTGCCAGCAGCACCTCGGGACTACTCTACGAGCAGTACTTC
-	TRBD2	TRBV7-9	TRBJ2-2	CASSLEASGVGELFF	TGTGCCAGCAGCTTAGAGGCTAGCGGAGTCGGGGAGCTGTTTTTT
many	TRBD1	TRBV5-5	TRBJ2-3	CASSPPDRADTQYF	TGTGCCAGCAGCCCACCGGACAGGGCGGATACGCAGTATTTT
many	TRBD1	TRBV24-1	TRBJ2-3	CATRDRGSTDTQYF	TGTGCCACCCGGGACAGGGGTAGCACAGATACGCAGTATTTT
few	TRBD2	TRBV5-1	TRBJ2-3	CASSFAGGIDTQYF	TGCGCCAGCAGCTTTGCGGGGGGGATAGATACGCAGTATTTT
-	TRBD1	TRBV7-7	TRBJ2-7	CASILGEGAVEQYF	TGTGCTAGCATCTTAGGTGAGGGGGCGGTCGAGCAGTACTTC
many	-	TRBV12-3/TRBV12-4	TRBJ1-5	CASSLSAPFYSNQPQHF	TGTGCCAGCAGTTTAAGCGCTCCCTTCTATAGCAATCAGCCCCAGCATTTT
-	-	TRBV5-5	TRBJ2-7	CASSLYDTYEQYF	TGTGCCAGCAGCTTGTATGATACCTACGAGCAGTACTTC
few	TRBD2	TRBV30	TRBJ2-3	CAWTLAGSTDTQYF	TGTGCCTGGACTCTAGCGGGATCCACAGATACGCAGTATTTT
-	-	TRBV7-3	TRBJ1-1	CASSLWGEPPANTEAFF	TGTGCCAGCAGCTTATGGGGGGAACCACCCGCGAACACTGAAGCTTTCTTT
few	TRBD1	TRBV12-3/TRBV12-4	TRBJ1-4	CASSSPGTGDEKLFF	TGTGCCAGCAGTTCACCCGGGACAGGGGATGAAAAACTGTTTTTT
-	-	TRBV29-1	TRBJ1-1	CSAGGMNTEAFF	TGCAGCGCTGGAGGGATGAACACTGAAGCTTTCTTT
few	-	TRBV25-1	TRBJ2-3	CASSELWTKTQYF	TGTGCCAGCAGTGAATTATGGACCAAAACGCAGTATTTT
-	-	TRBV7-9	TRBJ1-4	CASSLFYREANEKLFF	TGTGCCAGCAGCCTCTTCTACAGGGAGGCTAATGAAAAACTGTTTTTT